This is a list of T cell receptor beta chains from one sample in a study of T cell responses to AZD1222 COVID-19 vaccine. The method was immunoSEQ multiplex PCR; TCRdb's version includes in-frame clones alone and lacks a portion of them. The sample shows tens of thousands of clones, 84% of them seen only once. Sequencing used peripheral blood, obtained on day 0 of AZD1222 vaccination. These receptors came from an adult in good health. The CDR3 runs from the conserved cysteine through the conserved F or W. The order of the fields is D gene, V gene, J gene, CDR3 protein. The D gene is left open where the match is weak.

TRBD1	TRBV3-1/TRBV3-2	TRBJ1-2	CASSQGQGQGGYTF
-	TRBV6-1	TRBJ1-2	CASTPSGVENYGYTF
-	TRBV7-2	TRBJ1-2	CASSQGGHKGVPGYTF
TRBD1	TRBV19	TRBJ1-4	CASRAPGQANEKLFF
TRBD1	TRBV7-9	TRBJ1-1	CASSRGLGTEAFF
-	TRBV6-5	TRBJ1-1	CASSWTVTEAFF
-	TRBV19	TRBJ2-1	CASSIGGIGGNDEQFF
TRBD1	TRBV5-1	TRBJ1-2	CASSGYRQGEGYTF
TRBD1	TRBV5-1	TRBJ2-3	CASSSQSSGQAQYF
-	TRBV5-1	TRBJ1-1	CASSLVAGDTEAFF